These 14 T cell receptor beta chains were sequenced from one sample in a study of identifying expanded T cells in peripheral blood. Method: immunoSEQ multiplex PCR; TCRdb's copy keeps in-frame clones and lacks some. This table has tens of thousands of clones, approximately 89% appearing once. Material: blood. Receptors were obtained from a person aged 18 to 70 in good health.

V usage is TRBV5-6 and J usage is TRBJ2-1; D is undetermined. Germline CDR1 SGHDT, CDR2 YYEEEE. This CDR3 is 16 amino acids long. The germline V and J ends were trimmed by 1 base and 4 bases, with 15 bases remaining between them. The CDR3 DNA is TGTGCCAGCAGCTTGAAGGGCGGAGAAATTTACAATGAGCAGTTCTTC. It specifies CASSLKGGEIYNEQFF.

The chain employs TRBV21-1 and TRBJ2-7. TRBV21-1 is flagged as a pseudogene. The CDR3 runs to 13 residues. The CDR3 sequence: CASRGGGSYEQYF. CDR3 DNA sequence: TGTGCCAGCAGGGGGGGCGGCTCCTACGAGCAGTACTTC.

The gene calls are TRBV10-2 and TRBJ2-1; TRBD2 matches at 12 bases. The CDR3 totals 15 residues. Germline V lookup: CDR1 WSHSY, CDR2 SAAADI. The junction had 4 bases not matched to a gene; V was cut back by 5 bases and J by 5 bases. CDR3 DNA sequence: TGCGCCAGCAGTTTACTAGCGGGGGGTAACAATGAGCAGTTCTTC. Its translation is CASSLLAGGNNEQFF.

CDR3 residues: CASSPVWRPQETQYF. The CDR3 DNA sequence: TGTGCCAGCAGCCCTGTATGGCGGCCTCAAGAGACCCAGTACTTC. This sequence joins TRBV7-7 and TRBJ2-5; no clear D. Germline V gives CDR1 SSHAT, CDR2 FNYEAQ (reference sequence). The ends were cut back, 5 bases at V and 2 bases at J, with 15 bases in the middle. This CDR3 has 15 amino acids. The full variable domain, with the rest looked up from reference TRBV7-7 and TRBJ2-5, is GAGVSQSPRYKVTKRGQDVTLRCDPISSHATLYWYQQALGQGPEFLTYFNYEAQPDKSGLPSDRFSAERPEGSISTLTIQRTEQRDSAMYRCASSPVWRPQETQYFGPGTRLLVL.

This clone was seen a few times. V and J are TRBV2 and TRBJ1-3; D gene uncertain. The CDR3 has 10 residues. Trimming removed 7 bases at V and 4 bases at J, with 2 bases between. Per germline, CDR1 SNHLY and CDR2 FYNNEI. CDR3 region: CASIGNTIYF. The CDR3 DNA is TGTGCCAGCATCGGAAACACCATATATTTT.

The chain combines TRBV7-9 with TRBJ2-7; the match to TRBD1 covers 7 bases. V lost 5 bases and J lost 2; bases outside the gene matches: 21. The CDR3 runs 19 residues. Germline CDR1 SEHNR, CDR2 FQNEAQ (reference sequence). The DNA of the CDR3 is TGTGCCAGCAGCCCAGCCGACCGGGACAGAACATTTTATACCTACGAGCAGTACTTC. The encoded protein is CASSPADRDRTFYTYEQYF.

The chain combines TRBV7-2 with TRBJ1-1, with 8 bases fitting TRBD1. Germline V CDR1 and CDR2: SGHTA, FQGNSA. The CDR3 runs 15 residues. Trimming at V came to 4 bases and at J to 3 bases, leaving 7 bases not matched to a gene. The CDR3 bases are TGTGCCAGCAGCTCCACAGGGGGTTCGGACACTGAAGCTTTCTTT. Translated, it gives CASSSTGGSDTEAFF. The full variable domain, its missing parts supplied by reference TRBV7-2 and TRBJ1-1, is GAGVSQSPSNKVTEKGKDVELRCDPISGHTALYWYRQSLGQGLEFLIYFQGNSAPDKSGLPSDRFSAERTGGSVSTLTIQRTQQEDSAVYLCASSSTGGSDTEAFFGQGTRLTVV.

The rearrangement joins TRBV15 to TRBJ2-7; D unresolved. V lost 5 bases and J lost 2, with 16 bases in between. Per germline, CDR1 LNHNV and CDR2 YYDKDF (reference sequence). The CDR3 covers 15 residues. The CDR3 nucleotides are TGTGCCACCAGCGTGTCTTTAGGACGAACCTACGAGCAGTACTTC. This translates into CATSVSLGRTYEQYF.

This sequence joins TRBV7-2 and TRBJ2-3, with TRBD1 identical over 11 bases. CDR1 is SGHTA and CDR2 is FQGNSA in the germline V gene. V dropped 4 bases and J dropped 8; count of bases not matched to a gene: 8. This CDR3 contains 15 residues. This chain's CDR3 is CASSSDRGRSVTQYF. CDR3 coding DNA: TGTGCCAGCAGCTCGGACAGGGGGCGTTCGGTTACGCAGTATTTT.

The genes are TRBV6-1 and TRBJ1-1; TRBD1 is a possible D gene (5 bases). V was shortened by 2 bases and J by 0 bases, with 10 bases between the two germline ends. The CDR3 sequence is 15 residues long. From germline, CDR1 is MNHNS and CDR2 SASEGT. Here the CDR3 DNA reads TGTGCCAGCAGTGAACGGGGGGGACTGAACACTGAAGCTTTCTTT. It translates to CASSERGGLNTEAFF.

The chain employs TRBV19 and TRBJ2-5; D perhaps matches TRBD2 (5 bases). The CDR3 loop spans 15 amino acids. The V end was cut by 5 bases, the J end by 0 bases, with 13 bases between. The germline CDR1 and CDR2 sequences are LNHDA and SQIVND (reference sequence). Here the CDR3 reads CASSLGLAYQETQYF. CDR3 coding DNA: TGTGCCAGTAGTCTAGGACTGGCGTACCAAGAGACCCAGTACTTC.

The J gene is TRBJ2-7, the V gene TRBV6-5, with D possibly being TRBD2 (7 bases). V was clipped by 6 bases and J by 1 base, with 16 bases between them. Germline CDR1 and CDR2: MNHEY and SVGAGI. This CDR3 spans 15 amino acids. DNA for the CDR3: TGTGCCAGCAGGGACAGCGGGGAAGGGTCCTACGAGCAGTACTTC. Its translation is CASRDSGEGSYEQYF.

The chain carries TRBV7-7 and TRBJ2-2; D is tentatively TRBD1 or TRBD2 (7 bases each). Trimming pared 1 base from V and 5 bases from J, leaving 11 bases between. This CDR3 region has 15 residues. CDR1 is SSHAT and CDR2 is FNYEAQ in the germline V gene (reference sequence). The CDR3 DNA reads TGTGCCAGCAGCTTAGACCAGGGGGGGACCGGGGAGCTGTTTTTT. This gives the protein CASSLDQGGTGELFF.

This rearrangement joins TRBV15 to TRBJ2-1; a possible D gene is TRBD2 (5 bases). Germline lookup yields CDR1 LNHNV and CDR2 YYDKDF (reference sequence). V was shortened by 3 bases and J by 2 bases, with 14 bases between the two germline ends. This CDR3 region has 16 residues. This chain's CDR3 is CATSSRRSGAYNEQFF. The CDR3 bases are TGTGCCACCAGCAGCCGCCGCAGCGGAGCCTACAATGAGCAGTTCTTC.